This T cell receptor beta chain was recorded in a study of response to subunit inactivated influenza vaccine (dated by TCRdb to the late 2010s). Turning to the overall study: Deep quantitative profiling of the T cell receptor repertoire was used in the study to follow responses to a trivalent subunit inactivated influenza vaccine. Summary of the overall study and its limitations: The authors suggested that each seasonal influenza vaccination may recruit only a limited number of new T cells.

Libraries were made using RT-PCR. The sequencing machine was an Illumina HiSeq 2500. Clones were called with MiXCR by TCRdb after fastp trimmed the public reads at Q25, and only in-frame beta chains were retained. Records with the same CDR3 protein are collapsed into one entry carrying the most frequent genes and DNA. The sample table contains over 650,000 distinct CDR3 sequences; only one count was recorded for approximately 17% of them. The biggest ten clones account for about a tenth of the sample. On this clonotype: This clone's antigen is unknown. The junction departs from germline at one end; a sequencing error may be responsible.

CDR1 and CDR2, per the germline V gene, are SGDLS and YYNGEE. Its CDR3 holds 13 amino acids, cysteine through phenylalanine. Only the CDR3 region is kept as DNA, spanning 39 bases read in frame from base 1. The TCR sequence derives from a man in his forties or fifties who received an inactivated influenza vaccine. Donor details come from another sample of the same person, matched by shared clones. Sequencing was performed on PBMCs from blood, taken around 5 days after vaccination. This sequence uses TRBV9 and TRBJ2-3; the D gene is not confidently resolved. The DNA is TGTGCCAGCAGTGTAGCCCCCACAGATACGCAGTATTTT. The encoded protein is CASSVAPTDTQYF. With the portions outside the CDR3 filled from the reference TRBV9 and TRBJ2-3 genes, the complete variable region becomes DSGVTQTPKHLITATGQRVTLRCSPRSGDLSVYWYQQSLDQGLQFLIQYYNGEERAKGNILERFSAQQFPDLHSELNLSSLELGDSALYFCASSVAPTDTQYFGPGTRLTVL.